This T cell receptor beta chain was sequenced in a study of T cell responses to AZD1222 COVID-19 vaccine. Study conclusions and caveats: Of the AZD1222 recipients, only five or six were seropositive at baseline. The sample set comprised mostly white British donors with more females, and clonal diversity was possibly underestimated. Vaccine-associated CD4 TCRs spanned spike, dominant at 160-218 and 743-854. Samples come after the peak T cell response, not at day 14.

As for this clone: What it binds is unknown.

The data were produced by immunoSEQ multiplex PCR, yet TCRdb's version contains in-frame clones alone and is incomplete. The table shows 150,000 or so clones, with around 90% occurring only once. The CDR3 extends over 16 amino acids. Germline assignment: CDR1 SGHVS and CDR2 FQNEAQ. The V and J ends lost 3 bases and 7 bases respectively, with 18 bases between them. The V call is TRBV7-8, the J call TRBJ1-4, with D maybe TRBD1 (6 bases). The clonotype comes from an adult who received the MenACWY meningococcal vaccine as a control. The sequenced sample was peripheral blood, obtained 28 days after the second dose of the MenACWY control vaccine. CDR3 amino acids: CASSLGGTGRGEKLFF. The CDR3 DNA is TGTGCCAGCAGCTTGGGTGGCACAGGGAGAGGTGAAAAACTGTTTTTT.